This TCR beta chain was documented in a study of cytomegalovirus exposure and HLA in healthy donors. Points on this clone: Its antigen remains unidentified.

Deletions cut 2 bases from V and 5 bases from J, with 12 bases between. CDR3 length equals 14 residues. Germline V CDR1 and CDR2: KGHSH, LQKENI. Overall study results and limits: In a later analysis, TCR beta V- and J-gene trimming showed a link to a missense DCLRE1C variant. The authors reported that TCR beta sequences could predict HLA-A and HLA-B alleles. These predictions were accurate for most subjects in the first cohort. Exclusion applied to some V segments, including TRBV6-2 and TRBV6-3, as they were indistinguishable. HLA alleles were associated with 17,000 or so TCR beta sequences in a later analysis at 0.05 false discovery rate.

PCR primers comprised 60 Vbeta and 13 Jbeta primers. Some clones are missing from TCRdb's copy, which holds only in-frame ones; the method was immunoSEQ multiplex PCR. The sample shows fewer than 200,000 clones, about 82% of them seen only once. This chain uses TRBV18 with TRBJ2-5; possibly TRBD1 for D (6 bases). Sequencing was done on a sample of PBMCs. The receptor was derived from a female donor in good health and CMV-seronegative. The CDR3 sequence: CASSPFTGSETQYF. The CDR3 DNA reads TGTGCCAGCTCACCATTCACAGGGTCTGAGACCCAGTACTTC.